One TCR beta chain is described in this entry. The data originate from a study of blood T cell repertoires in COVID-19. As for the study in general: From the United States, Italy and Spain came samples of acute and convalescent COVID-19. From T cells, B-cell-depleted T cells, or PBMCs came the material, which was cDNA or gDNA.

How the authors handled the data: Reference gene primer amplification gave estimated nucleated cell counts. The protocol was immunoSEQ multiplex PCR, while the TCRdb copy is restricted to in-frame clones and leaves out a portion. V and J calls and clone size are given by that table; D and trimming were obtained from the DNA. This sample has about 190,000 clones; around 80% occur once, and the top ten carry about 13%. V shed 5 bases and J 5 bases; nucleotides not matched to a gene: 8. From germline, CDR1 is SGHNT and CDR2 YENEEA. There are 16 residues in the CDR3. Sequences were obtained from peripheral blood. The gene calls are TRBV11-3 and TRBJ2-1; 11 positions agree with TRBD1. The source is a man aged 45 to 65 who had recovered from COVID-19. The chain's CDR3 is CASSLTGTGGNNEQFF. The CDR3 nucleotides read TGTGCCAGCAGCCTAACCGGGACAGGGGGGAACAATGAGCAGTTCTTC. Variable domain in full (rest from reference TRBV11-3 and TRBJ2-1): EAGVVQSPRYKIIEKKQPVAFWCNPISGHNTLYWYLQNLGQGPELLIRYENEEAVDDSQLPKDRFSAERLKGVDSTLKIQPAELGDSAVYLCASSLTGTGGNNEQFFGPGTRLTVL.